The T cell receptor beta chain under discussion was sequenced for a study of blood T cell repertoires in COVID-19 (dated by TCRdb to 2019 to 2021). About the investigation overall: Collaborator samples came from the United States, Italy and Spain and covered acute and convalescent phases of COVID-19. Samples came from the ongoing ImmuneRACE study (first 160 participants) plus 1,254 subjects from 6 global collaborators. Where available, HLA class I and class II types were obtained from metadata supplied by the sample provider rather than from assay-based typing. Nearly every sample came with metadata listing a de-identified subject ID, COVID-19 status, age in years and sex. The dataset comprised deeply sampled blood TCRbeta repertoires from subjects exposed to, actively infected with, or recovered from COVID-19. The repertoires were made available in a free public database intended to serve as a resource for research on the immune response to SARS-CoV-2. The prospective study material was composed of cDNA or gDNA derived from T cells, B-cell-depleted T cells, or PBMCs. The research as a whole found: Clinical and demographic metadata were provided uncurated, with the amount varying by source and participant.

TCRbeta CDR3 regions were amplified from genomic DNA using the immunoSEQ Assay, a bias-controlled multiplex PCR. In the authors' own workflow: Nucleated cell counts per sample were estimated from amplification of reference gene primers within the assay. To quantify the absolute abundance of each unique TCRbeta CDR3 rearrangement, sequence reads were collapsed and filtered. Productive Simpson clonality was computed per sample as the square root of Simpson's diversity index over productive rearrangements. TCRdb retrieved this table from immuneACCESS and kept in-frame rearrangements only. Not all clones are present; in checked studies, unresolved V genes account for under half, and no reason is known for the remainder. The DNA was the basis for D and trimming; V, J and clone size are from that table. For this sample the table gives about 59,000 clones, of which about 80% were detected only once. The leading ten clones occupy around 3.4% of the sample.

For this clone: This clone's antigen is unknown. No base quality values were provided; no much bigger clone lies one nucleotide off.

Each collaborating institution followed its own protocols to collect whole blood in K2EDTA tubes. For TCRbeta analysis, collaborator samples were shipped as frozen whole blood, as isolated PBMCs, or as DNA extracted from either sample type. CDR1 and CDR2 are drawn from the germline V gene: MNHEY, SVGAGI. Trimming takes 5 bases from V and 4 bases from J, and the germline ends sit 14 bases apart. The CDR3 has 14 amino acids, counting the end cysteine and phenylalanine. Only the CDR3 part of the read is kept: 42 bases, read in frame from the first base. The material sequenced was peripheral blood. The chain couples TRBV6-5 to TRBJ1-1; TRBD1 might be the D gene, on 6 matching bases. The TCR originated in a woman of 80 years or more with acute or convalescent COVID-19. The sequenced DNA: TGTGCCAGCAGTAGTTCAGGGGCGGGCACTGAAGCTTTCTTT. It encodes CASSSSGAGTEAFF.